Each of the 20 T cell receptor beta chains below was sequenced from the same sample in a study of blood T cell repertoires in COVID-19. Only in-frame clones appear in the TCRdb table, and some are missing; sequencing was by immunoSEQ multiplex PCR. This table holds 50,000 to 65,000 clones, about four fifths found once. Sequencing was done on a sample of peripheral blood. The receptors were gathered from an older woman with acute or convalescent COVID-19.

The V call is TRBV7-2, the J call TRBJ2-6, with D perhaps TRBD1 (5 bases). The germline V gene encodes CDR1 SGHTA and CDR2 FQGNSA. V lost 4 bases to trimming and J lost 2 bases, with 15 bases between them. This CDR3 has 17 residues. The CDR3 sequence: CASSSVGQFAGANVLTF. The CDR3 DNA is TGTGCCAGCAGCTCCGTAGGACAATTCGCTGGGGCCAACGTCCTGACTTTC.

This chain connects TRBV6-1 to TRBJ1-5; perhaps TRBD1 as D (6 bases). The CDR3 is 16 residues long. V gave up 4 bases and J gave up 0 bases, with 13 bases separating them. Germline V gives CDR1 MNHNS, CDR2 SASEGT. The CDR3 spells CASSGIGDISNQPQHF. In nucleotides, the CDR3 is TGTGCCAGCAGTGGAATAGGGGACATTAGCAATCAGCCCCAGCATTTT.

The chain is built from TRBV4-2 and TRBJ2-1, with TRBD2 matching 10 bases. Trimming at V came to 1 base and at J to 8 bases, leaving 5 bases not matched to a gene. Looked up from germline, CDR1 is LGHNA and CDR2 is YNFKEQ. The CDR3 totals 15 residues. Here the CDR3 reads CASSQGLAGGDEQFF. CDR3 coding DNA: TGTGCCAGCAGCCAAGGGTTAGCGGGAGGAGATGAGCAGTTCTTC.

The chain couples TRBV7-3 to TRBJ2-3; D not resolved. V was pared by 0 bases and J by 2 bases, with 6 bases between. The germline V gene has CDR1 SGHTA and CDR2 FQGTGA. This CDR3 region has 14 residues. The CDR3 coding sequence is TGTGCCAGCAGCTTAACCCCCAACACAGATACGCAGTATTTT. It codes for CASSLTPNTDTQYF.

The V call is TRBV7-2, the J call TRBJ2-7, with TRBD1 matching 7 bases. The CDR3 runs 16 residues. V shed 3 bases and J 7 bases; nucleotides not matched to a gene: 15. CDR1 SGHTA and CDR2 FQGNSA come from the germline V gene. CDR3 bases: TGTGCCAGCAGCTTGCGACAGGGCCCGGGGACGGGGGAGCAGTACTTC. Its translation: CASSLRQGPGTGEQYF. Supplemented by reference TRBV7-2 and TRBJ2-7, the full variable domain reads GAGVSQSPSNKVTEKGKDVELRCDPISGHTALYWYRQSLGQGLEFLIYFQGNSAPDKSGLPSDRFSAERTGGSVSTLTIQRTQQEDSAVYLCASSLRQGPGTGEQYFGPGTRLTVT.

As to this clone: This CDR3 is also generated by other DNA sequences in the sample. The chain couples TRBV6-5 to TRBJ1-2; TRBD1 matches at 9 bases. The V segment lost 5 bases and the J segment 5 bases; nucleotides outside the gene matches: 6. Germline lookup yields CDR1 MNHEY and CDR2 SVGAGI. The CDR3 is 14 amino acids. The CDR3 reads CASSLQDRGYGYTF. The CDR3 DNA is TGTGCCAGCAGTCTTCAGGACAGGGGATATGGCTACACCTTC.

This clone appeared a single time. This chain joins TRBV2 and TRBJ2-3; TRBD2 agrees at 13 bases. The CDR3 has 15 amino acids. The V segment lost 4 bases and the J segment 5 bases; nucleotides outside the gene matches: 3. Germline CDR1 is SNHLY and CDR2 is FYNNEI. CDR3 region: CASSVLAGGQDTQYF. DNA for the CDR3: TGTGCCAGCAGTGTACTAGCGGGGGGGCAAGATACGCAGTATTTT.

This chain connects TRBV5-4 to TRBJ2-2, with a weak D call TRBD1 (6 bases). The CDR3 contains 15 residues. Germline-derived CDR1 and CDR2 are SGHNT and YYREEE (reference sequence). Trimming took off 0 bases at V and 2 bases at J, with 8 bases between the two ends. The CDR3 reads CASSLAGVNTGELFF. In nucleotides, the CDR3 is TGTGCCAGCAGCTTGGCAGGGGTCAACACCGGGGAGCTGTTTTTT.

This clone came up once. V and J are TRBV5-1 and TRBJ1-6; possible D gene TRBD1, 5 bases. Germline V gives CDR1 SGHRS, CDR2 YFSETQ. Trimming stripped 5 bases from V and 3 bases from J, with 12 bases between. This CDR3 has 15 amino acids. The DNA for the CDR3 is TGCGCCAGCAGAGGGGCGGAAGACTATAATTCACCCCTCCACTTT. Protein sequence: CASRGAEDYNSPLHF.

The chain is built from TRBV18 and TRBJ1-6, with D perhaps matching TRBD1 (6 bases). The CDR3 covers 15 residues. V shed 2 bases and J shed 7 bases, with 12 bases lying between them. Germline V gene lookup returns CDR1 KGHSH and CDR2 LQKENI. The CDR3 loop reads CASSPAPGVNSPLHF. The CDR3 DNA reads TGTGCCAGCTCACCAGCGCCAGGGGTGAATTCACCCCTCCACTTT.

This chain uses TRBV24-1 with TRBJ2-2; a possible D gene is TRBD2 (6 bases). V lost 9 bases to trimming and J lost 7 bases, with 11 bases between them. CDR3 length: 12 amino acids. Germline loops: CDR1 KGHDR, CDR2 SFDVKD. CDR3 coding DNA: TGTGCCACCTCGGGGGTCGGCGGGGAGCTGTTTTTT. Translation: CATSGVGGELFF.

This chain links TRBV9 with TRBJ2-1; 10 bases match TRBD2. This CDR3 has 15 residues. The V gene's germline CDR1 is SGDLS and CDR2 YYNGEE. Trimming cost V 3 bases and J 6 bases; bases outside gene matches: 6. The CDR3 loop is CASSGAGGKSNEQFF. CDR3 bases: TGTGCCAGCAGCGGAGCGGGGGGGAAATCCAATGAGCAGTTCTTC.

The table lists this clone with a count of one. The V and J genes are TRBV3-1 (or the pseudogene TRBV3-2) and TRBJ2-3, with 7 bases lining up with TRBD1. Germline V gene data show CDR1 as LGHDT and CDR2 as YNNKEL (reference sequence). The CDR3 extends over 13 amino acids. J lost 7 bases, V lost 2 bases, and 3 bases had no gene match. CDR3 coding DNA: TGTGCCAGCAGCCAAAACAGGGGAAATACGCAGTATTTT. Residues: CASSQNRGNTQYF.

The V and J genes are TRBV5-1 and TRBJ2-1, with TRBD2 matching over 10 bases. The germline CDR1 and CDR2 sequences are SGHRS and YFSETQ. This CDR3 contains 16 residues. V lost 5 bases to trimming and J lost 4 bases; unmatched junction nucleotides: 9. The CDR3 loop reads CASRPRTSGVYNEQFF. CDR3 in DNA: TGCGCCAGCAGACCCCGGACTAGCGGAGTTTACAATGAGCAGTTCTTC.

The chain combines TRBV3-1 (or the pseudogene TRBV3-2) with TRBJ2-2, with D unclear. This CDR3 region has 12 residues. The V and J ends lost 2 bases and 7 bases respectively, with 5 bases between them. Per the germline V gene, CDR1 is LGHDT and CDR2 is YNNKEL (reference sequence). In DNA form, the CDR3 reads TGTGCCAGCAGCCAACCTCGCGGGGAGCTGTTTTTT. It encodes CASSQPRGELFF.

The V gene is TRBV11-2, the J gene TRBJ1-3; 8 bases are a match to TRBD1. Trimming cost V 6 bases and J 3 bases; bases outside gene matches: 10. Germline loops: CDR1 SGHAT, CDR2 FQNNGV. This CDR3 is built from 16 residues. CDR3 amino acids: CASRALGQGDGNTIYF. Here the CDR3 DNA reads TGTGCCAGCAGAGCACTTGGACAGGGCGATGGAAACACCATATATTTT. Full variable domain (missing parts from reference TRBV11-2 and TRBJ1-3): EAGVAQSPRYKIIEKRQSVAFWCNPISGHATLYWYQQILGQGPKLLIQFQNNGVVDDSQLPKDRFSAERLKGVDSTLKIQPAKLEDSAVYLCASRALGQGDGNTIYFGEGSWLTVV.

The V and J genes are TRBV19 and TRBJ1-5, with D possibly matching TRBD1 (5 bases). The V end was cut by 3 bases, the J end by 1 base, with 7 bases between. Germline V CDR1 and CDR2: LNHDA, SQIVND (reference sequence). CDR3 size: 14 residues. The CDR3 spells CASSIGASNQPQHF. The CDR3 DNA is TGTGCCAGTAGTATTGGGGCGAGCAATCAGCCCCAGCATTTT.

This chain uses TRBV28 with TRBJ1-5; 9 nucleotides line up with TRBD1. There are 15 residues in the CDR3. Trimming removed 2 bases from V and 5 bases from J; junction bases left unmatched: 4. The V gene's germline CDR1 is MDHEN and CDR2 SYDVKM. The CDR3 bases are TGTGCCAGCAGTTTAGGACAGGGGATGTATCAGCCCCAGCATTTT. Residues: CASSLGQGMYQPQHF.

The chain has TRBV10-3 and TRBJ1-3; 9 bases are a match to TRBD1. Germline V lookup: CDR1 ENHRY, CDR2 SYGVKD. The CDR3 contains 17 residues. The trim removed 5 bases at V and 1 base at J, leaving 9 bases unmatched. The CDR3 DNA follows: TGTGCCATCAGTTCCTTGGGACAGGGAGCGTCTGGAAACACCATATATTTT. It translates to CAISSLGQGASGNTIYF.

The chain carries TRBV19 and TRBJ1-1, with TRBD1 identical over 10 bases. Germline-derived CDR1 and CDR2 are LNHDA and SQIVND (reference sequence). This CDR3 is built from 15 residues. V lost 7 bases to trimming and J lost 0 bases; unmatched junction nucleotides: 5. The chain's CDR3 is CASTKTGGMNTEAFF. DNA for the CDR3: TGTGCCAGTACCAAGACAGGGGGCATGAACACTGAAGCTTTCTTT. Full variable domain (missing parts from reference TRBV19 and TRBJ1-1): DGGITQSPKYLFRKEGQNVTLSCEQNLNHDAMYWYRQDPGQGLRLIYYSQIVNDFQKGDIAEGYSVSREKKESFPLTVTSAQKNPTAFYLCASTKTGGMNTEAFFGQGTRLTVV.